This entry lists 13 T cell receptor beta chains sequenced from one sample in a study of blood T cell repertoires in COVID-19. TCRdb keeps only in-frame clones here, not all; method: immunoSEQ multiplex PCR. The table includes about 220,000 clones, 70% to 90% detected once. Material for sequencing was peripheral blood. The receptors originated from a woman aged 45 to 65 with COVID-19, enrolled during active disease.

This chain connects TRBV10-2 to TRBJ2-2; a weak D match, TRBD1 (6 bases). Trimming shortened V by 7 bases and J by 5 bases, and 20 bases separated the two germline ends. The CDR3 has 16 residues. CDR1 and CDR2 from the germline V gene are WSHSY and SAAADI. The CDR3: CASMGAARVRTGELFF. Here the CDR3 DNA reads TGCGCCAGCATGGGGGCCGCCAGGGTACGAACCGGGGAGCTGTTTTTT.

The V gene is TRBV9, the J gene TRBJ2-5; a possible D gene is TRBD1 (6 bases). This CDR3 has 16 amino acids. The V gene's germline CDR1 is SGDLS and CDR2 YYNGEE. V gave up 3 bases and J gave up 9 bases, with 24 bases separating them. CDR3 nucleotide sequence: TGTGCCAGCAGCGAAGGACGGGACACAGGGCTGAATCCCCAGTACTTC. It specifies CASSEGRDTGLNPQYF. Full variable domain (rest looked up from reference TRBV9 and TRBJ2-5): DSGVTQTPKHLITATGQRVTLRCSPRSGDLSVYWYQQSLDQGLQFLIQYYNGEERAKGNILERFSAQQFPDLHSELNLSSLELGDSALYFCASSEGRDTGLNPQYFGPGTRLLVL.

The chain is built from TRBV19 and TRBJ2-7; the D is unclear. V dropped 1 base and J dropped 7 bases, with 8 bases sitting between them. Germline V gene lookup returns CDR1 LNHDA and CDR2 SQIVND (reference sequence). The CDR3 runs 12 residues. The CDR3 is CASSIAGREQYF. In nucleotides, the CDR3 is TGTGCCAGTAGTATAGCGGGTCGGGAGCAGTACTTC.

This clone has a single count. The rearrangement joins TRBV30 to TRBJ1-6; D might be TRBD1 (6 bases). From germline, CDR1 is GTSNPN and CDR2 SVGIG (reference sequence). V lost 2 bases to trimming and J lost 9 bases, with 11 bases between them. The CDR3 runs to 13 residues. The CDR3 region is CAWSLQTGSPLHF. CDR3 nucleotides: TGTGCCTGGAGTCTCCAGACAGGTTCACCCCTCCACTTT.

This clone was recorded once. This sequence joins TRBV10-3 and TRBJ1-5; 8 bases match TRBD1. Germline CDR1 and CDR2: ENHRY and SYGVKD. The V and J ends lost 3 bases and 4 bases, in that order; junction bases with no gene match: 2. The length of the CDR3 is 14 residues. Here the CDR3 reads CAISDGQGNQPQHF. DNA for the CDR3: TGTGCCATCAGTGATGGACAGGGTAATCAGCCCCAGCATTTT.

The chain has TRBV7-2 and TRBJ2-1; 10 positions match TRBD2. The CDR3 sequence is 16 residues long. V trimming: 10 bases; J trimming: 1 base; junction bases outside the gene matches: 10. Germline V lookup: CDR1 SGHTA, CDR2 FQGNSA. CDR3 sequence: CATPPVAGGSYNEQFF. CDR3 nucleotide sequence: TGTGCCACCCCTCCGGTAGCGGGGGGATCCTACAATGAGCAGTTCTTC.

This chain joins TRBV6-6 and TRBJ2-5; 7 bases are a match to TRBD1. The ends lost 8 bases at V and 3 bases at J; junction bases unmatched: 6. Germline CDR1 MNHNY, CDR2 SVGAGI (reference sequence). This CDR3 has 13 residues. The CDR3 reads CASERDRKETQYF. CDR3 DNA: TGTGCCAGCGAAAGGGACAGAAAAGAGACCCAGTACTTC.

V gene TRBV3-1 (or the pseudogene TRBV3-2) combines with J gene TRBJ1-2; TRBD1 might be the D (5 bases). This CDR3 is built from 15 residues. Germline-derived CDR1 and CDR2 are LGHDT and YNNKEL (reference sequence). V was shortened by 4 bases and J by 7 bases, with 19 bases between the two germline ends. The CDR3 region is CASSPLAGGLGGYTF. CDR3 DNA sequence: TGTGCCAGCAGCCCTCTCGCCGGGGGATTAGGTGGCTACACCTTC.

The chain combines TRBV12-5 with TRBJ1-2; 7 bases agree with TRBD1. The germline gives CDR1 LGHNT, CDR2 FRNRAP. The CDR3 sequence is 13 residues long. The junction had 5 bases not matched to a gene; V was cut back by 6 bases and J by 4 bases. The CDR3 DNA is TGTGCTAGTGGCCCCGGGACAGTCTATGGCTACACCTTC. This gives the protein CASGPGTVYGYTF.

V is TRBV30 and J is TRBJ2-1; D is undetermined. The V end lost 3 bases, the J end lost 5 bases, and 5 bases lay between the germline ends. CDR3 length: 11 amino acids. Germline CDR1 and CDR2: GTSNPN and SVGIG (reference sequence). CDR3 DNA: TGTGCCTGGAGCACTAACAATGAGCAGTTCTTC. Translated, it gives CAWSTNNEQFF. The entire variable domain, with the rest obtained from reference TRBV30 and TRBJ2-1, is as follows: SQTIHQWPATLVQPVGSPLSLECTVEGTSNPNLYWYRQAAGRGLQLLFYSVGIGQISSEVPQNLSASRPQDRQFILSSKKLLLSDSGFYLCAWSTNNEQFFGPGTRLTVL.

The genes are TRBV27 and TRBJ2-7; maybe TRBD1 (5 bases). Trimming cost V 5 bases and J 3 bases, with 14 bases left between them. CDR1 is MNHEY, CDR2 SMNVEV, per germline (reference sequence). The CDR3 extends over 14 amino acids. CDR3 protein: CASSPRRQSYEQYV. The DNA for the CDR3 is TGTGCCAGCAGTCCCCGCAGACAGAGCTACGAGCAGTACGTC.

J is TRBJ2-7 and V is TRBV7-8; 9 bases line up with TRBD2. Germline V lookup: CDR1 SGHVS, CDR2 FQNEAQ. With V trimmed by 5 bases and J by 7 bases, 12 bases remained unmatched. The CDR3 consists of 15 residues. The CDR3 protein is CASSVSGLATREQYF. In nucleotides, the CDR3 is TGTGCCAGCAGCGTTTCGGGACTAGCCACACGGGAGCAGTACTTC.

The rearrangement joins TRBV24-1 to TRBJ1-2; 7 nucleotides align to TRBD1. Germline loops: CDR1 KGHDR, CDR2 SFDVKD. Trimming removed 5 bases from V and 8 bases from J; junction bases left unmatched: 7. This CDR3 comprises 13 residues. CDR3 loop: CATSVGGREGYTF. The CDR3 nucleotides are TGTGCCACCAGTGTAGGGGGCCGAGAAGGCTACACCTTC.